Listed below are T cell receptor beta chains from one sample, sequenced in a study of blood T cell repertoires in COVID-19. Generated by immunoSEQ multiplex PCR, the TCRdb table keeps only in-frame clones and is missing some. The sample records 95,000 to 120,000 clones, roughly 80% being singletons. Sequenced: peripheral blood. These receptors came from a man in his forties or fifties with acute or convalescent COVID-19. Both conserved end residues are part of each CDR3. A D gene is named only where the DNA matches it firmly. Some rows mark clone size as missing; the rest say once, few, many or name a class of expanded clone.

v_call	clone_size	j_call	d_call	cdr3_nt	cdr3_aa
TRBV9	few	TRBJ1-2	.	TGTGCCAGCAGCGATCTAGGTGGAAGGGGGAACTATGGCTACACCTTC	CASSDLGGRGNYGYTF
TRBV2	.	TRBJ1-2	.	TGTGCCAGCAGGGGGCCGGCCTATGGCTACACCTTC	CASRGPAYGYTF
TRBV11-2	.	TRBJ1-1	TRBD1	TGTGCCAGCAGCTTAGGTGGGGGACAGGCTTTCTTT	CASSLGGGQAFF
TRBV29-1	.	TRBJ1-4	TRBD1	TGCAGCGTTGGGACAGGAGGTGAAAAACTGTTTTTT	CSVGTGGEKLFF
TRBV7-4	once	TRBJ2-3	TRBD1	TGTGCCAGCAGCTCGTGGACAGGGGGCATAACAGATACGCAGTATTTT	CASSSWTGGITDTQYF
TRBV15	.	TRBJ2-5	TRBD1	TGTGCCACCAGCCGGGGACAGGGGGGGTTAGAGACCCAGTACTTC	CATSRGQGGLETQYF
TRBV5-6	.	TRBJ1-2	TRBD1	TGTGCCAGCAGCTCGACGTTACGACAGGGGGCCCACTATGGCTACACCTTC	CASSSTLRQGAHYGYTF
TRBV5-1	.	TRBJ2-2	TRBD1	TGCGCCAGCAGCCACCGATCAAAAGACAGGGGGTCGACCACCGGGGAGCTGTTTTTT	CASSHRSKDRGSTTGELFF
TRBV19	.	TRBJ1-5	TRBD1	TGTGCCAGTAGTCGAAGGGGGCTTACTCAGCCCCAGCATTTT	CASSRRGLTQPQHF
TRBV7-2	once	TRBJ1-5	.	TGTGCCAGCAGCTTCCAGCCGGGACAGCCCCAGCATTTT	CASSFQPGQPQHF
TRBV28	.	TRBJ1-4	TRBD1	TGTGCCAGCAGTACCAAGACAGGGGCCATTGAAAAACTGTTTTTT	CASSTKTGAIEKLFF
TRBV28	.	TRBJ2-7	.	TGTGCCAGCACTGCAACAGGCGACTACGAGCAGTACTTC	CASTATGDYEQYF
TRBV6-5	.	TRBJ2-1	TRBD2	TGTGCCACTTTAGCGGGGGGCCGTTACAATGAGCAGTTCTTC	CATLAGGRYNEQFF